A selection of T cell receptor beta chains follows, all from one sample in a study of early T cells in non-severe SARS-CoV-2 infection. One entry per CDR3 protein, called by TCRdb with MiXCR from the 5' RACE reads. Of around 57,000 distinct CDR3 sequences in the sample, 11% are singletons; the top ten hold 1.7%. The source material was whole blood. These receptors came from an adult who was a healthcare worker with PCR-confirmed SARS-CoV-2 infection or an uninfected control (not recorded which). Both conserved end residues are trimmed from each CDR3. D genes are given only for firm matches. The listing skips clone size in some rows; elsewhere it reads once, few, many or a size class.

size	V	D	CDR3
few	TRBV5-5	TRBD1	ASSTGTVGYT
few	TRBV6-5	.	ASSGGFNSPLH
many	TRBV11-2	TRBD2	ASQDVGLAGPMQETQY
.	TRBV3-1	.	ASSQDRQMGQY
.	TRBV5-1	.	ASSARLVDEQF
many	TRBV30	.	AWSVSRSNQPQH
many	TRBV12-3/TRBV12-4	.	ASSFVLTGELF
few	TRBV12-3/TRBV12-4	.	ASSLYGQETQY
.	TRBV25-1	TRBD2	ASSAISGGAVGTDTQY
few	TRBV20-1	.	SARERPVDEQY
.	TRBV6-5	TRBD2	ASSKLAMPETQY
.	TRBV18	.	ASSPGTSSYNEQF
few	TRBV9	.	ASSSGRGSREQY
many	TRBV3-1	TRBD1	ASSRGGTGNRLDEQY
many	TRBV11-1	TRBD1	ASSLVGQPTYEQY
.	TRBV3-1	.	ASSDTPRQPQH
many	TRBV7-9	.	ASSPGRGITEAF
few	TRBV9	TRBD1	ASSPRDRVLETQY
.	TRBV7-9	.	ASSPLGIYGYT
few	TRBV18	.	ASSRSQNYGYT
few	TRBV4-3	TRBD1	ASSQGQGANSGANVLT
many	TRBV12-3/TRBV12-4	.	ASSDGDTQY
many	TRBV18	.	ASSPPAPGDEQF
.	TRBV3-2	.	VQQSPLH
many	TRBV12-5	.	ASGGLGPRATGELF
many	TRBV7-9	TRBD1	ASSPTGAEQY
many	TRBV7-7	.	ASSSTENTEAF
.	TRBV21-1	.	ASSRRY
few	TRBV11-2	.	ASTRNPNELF
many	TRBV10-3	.	AIRRDLTDTQY